This T cell receptor beta chain appears in the sequencing data of a study of long-term antiretroviral therapy in people with HIV. CDR1 MNHNS and CDR2 SASEGT come from the germline V gene. This CDR3 region has 13 residues. Trimming shortened V by 10 bases and J by 2 bases, and 12 bases separated the two germline ends. The immunoSEQ assay was v3.0, run at survey level. This table comes from immunoSEQ multiplex PCR, and its TCRdb copy is limited to in-frame clones, with some not included. The top ten clones hold 6.5% to 10% of a sample with about 28,000 clones, about 95% of them seen once. This chain joins TRBV6-1 and TRBJ1-5; D remains ambiguous. The sample consisted of unsorted PBMCs, taken 6 to 6.5 years after starting antiretroviral therapy. The clonotype was recovered from a man aged 30 to 39 with HIV. CDR3: CATLDGGNQPQHF. In DNA form, the CDR3 reads TGTGCCACCCTGGACGGCGGCAATCAGCCCCAGCATTTT.